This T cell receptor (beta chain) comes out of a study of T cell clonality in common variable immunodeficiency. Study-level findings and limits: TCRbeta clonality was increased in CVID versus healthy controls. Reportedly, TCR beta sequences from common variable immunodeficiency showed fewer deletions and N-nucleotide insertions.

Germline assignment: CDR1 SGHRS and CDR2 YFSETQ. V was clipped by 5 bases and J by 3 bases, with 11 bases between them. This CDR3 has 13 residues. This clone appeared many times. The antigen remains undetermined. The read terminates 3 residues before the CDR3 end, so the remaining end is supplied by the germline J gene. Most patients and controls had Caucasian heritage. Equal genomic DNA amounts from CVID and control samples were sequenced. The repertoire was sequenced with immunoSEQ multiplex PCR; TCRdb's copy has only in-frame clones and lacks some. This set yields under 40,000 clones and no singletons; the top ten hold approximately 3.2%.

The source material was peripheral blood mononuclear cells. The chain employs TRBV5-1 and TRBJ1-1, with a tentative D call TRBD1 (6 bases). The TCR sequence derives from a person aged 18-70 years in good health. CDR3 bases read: TGCGCCAGCAGGAACAGGGCGGACACTGAA. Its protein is CASRNRADTE. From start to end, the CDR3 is CASRNRADTEAFF.